This T cell receptor (beta chain) was recovered during a study of metastatic and nonmetastatic thyroid tumors. The ends lost 3 bases at V and 5 bases at J; junction bases unmatched: 5. In germline, CDR1 is SGHDT, CDR2 YYEEEE. The CDR3 runs 14 residues. No patient had received any treatment before thyroid surgery. This clone was counted many times. Source study methods: Built for papillary thyroid cancer, a distant-metastasis classifier drew on CDR3 differences across clinicopathological groups. Via MiXCR, TCRdb re-called the PCR reads. The V and J calls come from TCRdb's annotation, not from the publication. The sample holds approximately 25,000 clones, roughly 12% seen once.

Sequencing used blood. The V and J genes are TRBV5-6 and TRBJ2-5; 9 bases map to TRBD1. The sequence was obtained from a female donor with papillary thyroid cancer or a benign thyroid nodule (not recorded which). Some clones in this sample may be carry-over from other donors' samples. The CDR3 here is CASSWDRAGETQYF. The CDR3 DNA reads TGTGCCAGCAGCTGGGACAGGGCTGGTGAGACCCAGTACTTC.